This paragraph reports one T cell receptor beta chain. Its antigen is currently not known. Per-nucleotide qualities are absent, and no much larger clonotype sits a single base away. To prepare the library, the immunoSEQ multiplex PCR assay was applied. TCRdb took over this immuneACCESS table, retaining in-frame rearrangements with V and J assigned. Such tables are incomplete; in checked studies, under half of the missing clones stem from an unresolved V gene, and the remainder is unexplained. The sample contains fewer than 70,000 clones, 85% to 90% of them found a single time. Together, the top ten hold roughly 5% of the sample. The sample originates from a study of T cell changes during pregnancy in multiple sclerosis (dated by TCRdb to the late 2010s). Looking at the study overall: The study examined how the T cell repertoire changed over the course of pregnancy in women with multiple sclerosis.

Counted from cysteine to phenylalanine, this CDR3 has 14 amino acids. The read is trimmed to its CDR3 DNA, 42 bases read in frame from base 1. V loses 1 base, J loses 2 bases, and the germline ends lie 8 bases apart. The CDR1 and CDR2 encoded by the germline V gene are SGHNT and YENEEA. This chain is built from TRBV11-3 and TRBJ2-5; the D gene is perhaps TRBD2, from 6 matching bases. The sample was peripheral blood from another person, used as feeder cells. This TCR was recovered from a human donor whose cells served as feeder cells for cultures in a pregnancy study. The nucleotides read TGTGCCAGCAGCTTAGGCGGGGCTCAAGAGACCCAGTACTTC. This is translated as CASSLGGAQETQYF.